This T cell receptor (beta chain) was retrieved from a study of CD8+CD57+ T cells in acquired aplastic anemia. The overall study: Healthy donor sequencing depth: 9 million to 10.8 million CD4+, about 12 million CD8+ reads.

The use of genomic DNA as template underpinned the TCR beta VDJ and CDR3 profiling. One entry per CDR3 protein results from TCRdb running MiXCR on the reads. The sample has 400,000 to 450,000 distinct CDR3 sequences; roughly 68% are singletons. The CDR3 is 14 amino acids. V was cut by 3 bases and J by 0 bases, with 11 bases left in between. Looked up from germline, CDR1 is DFQATT and CDR2 is SNEGSKA (reference sequence). Many counts were recorded for this clonotype. The chain is built from TRBV20-1 and TRBJ1-1; tentatively, D is TRBD1 (5 bases). The sample was sorted CD4+, CD8+, or CD8+CD57+ T cells (not recorded which) from PBMCs. The receptor was derived from a human donor in good health, serving as a control. This CDR3 reads CSASWGGVNTEAFF. DNA of the CDR3: TGCAGTGCTAGTTGGGGGGGGGTGAACACTGAAGCTTTCTTT.